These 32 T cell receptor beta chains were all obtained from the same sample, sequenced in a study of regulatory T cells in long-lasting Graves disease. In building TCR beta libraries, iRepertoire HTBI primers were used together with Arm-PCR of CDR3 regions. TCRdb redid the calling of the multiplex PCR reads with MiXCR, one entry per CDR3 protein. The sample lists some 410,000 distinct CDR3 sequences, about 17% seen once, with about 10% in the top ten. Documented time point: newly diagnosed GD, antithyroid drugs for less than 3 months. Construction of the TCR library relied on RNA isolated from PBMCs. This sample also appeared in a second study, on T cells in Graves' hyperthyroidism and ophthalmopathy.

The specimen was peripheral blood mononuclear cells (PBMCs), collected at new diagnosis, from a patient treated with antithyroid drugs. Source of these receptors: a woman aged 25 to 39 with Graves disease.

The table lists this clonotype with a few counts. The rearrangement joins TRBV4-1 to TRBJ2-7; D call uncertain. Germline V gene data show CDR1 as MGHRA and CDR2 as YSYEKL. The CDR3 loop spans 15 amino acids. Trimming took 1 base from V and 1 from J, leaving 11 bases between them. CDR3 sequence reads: CASSQVGRISYEQYF. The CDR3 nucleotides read TGCGCCAGCAGCCAAGTGGGCCGAATTTCCTACGAGCAGTACTTC.

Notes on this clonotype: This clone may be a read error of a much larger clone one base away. The CDR3 DNA follows: TGTGCTAGTGGTTCAGACCAATCTAGCGGGAGTTTCTATGGGCAGTTCTTC. Translation gives CASGSDQSSGSFYGQFF. This sequence joins TRBV12-5 and TRBJ2-1; 10 nucleotides align to TRBD2. Germline values: CDR1 LGHNT, CDR2 FRNRAP. Trimming at V came to 4 bases and at J to 12 bases, leaving 18 bases not matched to a gene. The length of the CDR3 is 17 residues.

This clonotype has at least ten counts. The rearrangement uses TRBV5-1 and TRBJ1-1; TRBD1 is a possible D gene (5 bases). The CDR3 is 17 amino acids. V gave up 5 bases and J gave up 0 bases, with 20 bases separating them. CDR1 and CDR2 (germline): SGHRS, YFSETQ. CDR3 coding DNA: TGCGCCAGCAGAGAGACCTACAGGTTACCCATGAACACTGAAGCTTTCTTT. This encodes CASRETYRLPMNTEAFF.

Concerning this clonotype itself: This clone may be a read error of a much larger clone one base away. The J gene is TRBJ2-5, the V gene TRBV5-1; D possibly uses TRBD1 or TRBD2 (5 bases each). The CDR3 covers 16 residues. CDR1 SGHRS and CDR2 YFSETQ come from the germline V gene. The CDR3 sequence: CASSSLGTPTQETPYF. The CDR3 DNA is TGCGCCAGCAGCTCCCTCGGGACGCCAACACAAGAGACCCCGTACTTC.

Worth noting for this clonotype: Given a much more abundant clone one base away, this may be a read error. This CDR3 reads CASRDGGPDTQYF. The CDR3 nucleotides are TGTGCCAGCCGGGACGGGGGGCCAGATACGCAGTATTTT. This rearrangement joins TRBV12-3 or TRBV12-4 to TRBJ2-3; TRBD2 might be the D (7 bases). With 8 bases removed from V and 4 bases from J, the gap between germline ends came to 13 bases. The CDR3 is made up of 13 amino acids.

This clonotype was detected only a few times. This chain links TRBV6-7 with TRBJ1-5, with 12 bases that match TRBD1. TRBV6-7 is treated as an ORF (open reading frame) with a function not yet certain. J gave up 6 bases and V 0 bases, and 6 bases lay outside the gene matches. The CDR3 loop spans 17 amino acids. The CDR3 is CASSYSIGTGGTQPQHF. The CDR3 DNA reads TGTGCCAGCAGTTACTCGATAGGGACAGGGGGCACTCAGCCCCAGCATTTT.

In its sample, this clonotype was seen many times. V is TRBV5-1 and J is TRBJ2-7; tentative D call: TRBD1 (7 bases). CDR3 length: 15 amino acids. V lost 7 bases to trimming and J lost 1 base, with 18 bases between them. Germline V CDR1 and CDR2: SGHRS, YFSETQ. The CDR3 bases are TGCGCCAGCGGCCGTGCAGGGGGGATTTCCTACGAGCAGTACTTC. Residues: CASGRAGGISYEQYF.

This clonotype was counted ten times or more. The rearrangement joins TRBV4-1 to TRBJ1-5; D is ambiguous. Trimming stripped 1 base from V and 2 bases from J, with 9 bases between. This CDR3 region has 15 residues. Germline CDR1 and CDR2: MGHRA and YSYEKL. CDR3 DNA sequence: TGCGCCAGCAGCCAAGTGCAGCTGGGCAATCAGCCCCAGCATTTT. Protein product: CASSQVQLGNQPQHF.

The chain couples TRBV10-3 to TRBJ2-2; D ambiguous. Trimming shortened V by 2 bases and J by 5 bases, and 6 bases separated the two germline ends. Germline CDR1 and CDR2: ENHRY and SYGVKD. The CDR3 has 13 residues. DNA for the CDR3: TGTGCCATCAGTGAGGATGGGACCGGGGAGCTGTTTTTT. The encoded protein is CAISEDGTGELFF.

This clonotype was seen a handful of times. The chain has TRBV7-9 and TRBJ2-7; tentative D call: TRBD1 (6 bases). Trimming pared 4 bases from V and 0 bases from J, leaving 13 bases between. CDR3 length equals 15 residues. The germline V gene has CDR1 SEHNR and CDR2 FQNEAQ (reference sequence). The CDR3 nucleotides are TGTGCCAGCAGCTCAGAGAGACAGGTCTCCTACGAGCAGTACTTC. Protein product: CASSSERQVSYEQYF.

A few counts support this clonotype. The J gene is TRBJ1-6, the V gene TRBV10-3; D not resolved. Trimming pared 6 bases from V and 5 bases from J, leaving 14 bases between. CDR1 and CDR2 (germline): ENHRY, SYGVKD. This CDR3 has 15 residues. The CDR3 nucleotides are TGTGCCATCAGGCCGGGTCCTGCGGATAATTCACCCCTCCACTTT. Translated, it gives CAIRPGPADNSPLHF.

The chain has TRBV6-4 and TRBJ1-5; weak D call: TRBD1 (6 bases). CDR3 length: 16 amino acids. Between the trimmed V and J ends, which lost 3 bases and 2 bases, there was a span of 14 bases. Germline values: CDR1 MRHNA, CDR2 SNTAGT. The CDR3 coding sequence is TGTGCCAGCAGTGAAAACAGGGAGGAATGCAATCAGCCCCAGCATTTT. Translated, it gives CASSENREECNQPQHF.

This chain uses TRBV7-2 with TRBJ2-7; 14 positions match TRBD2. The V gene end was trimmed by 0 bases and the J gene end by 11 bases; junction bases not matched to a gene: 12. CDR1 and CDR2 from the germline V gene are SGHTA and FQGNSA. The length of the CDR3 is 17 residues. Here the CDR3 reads CASSLALTPGLAGAKYF. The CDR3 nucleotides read TGTGCCAGCAGCTTAGCGCTTACCCCGGGACTAGCGGGGGCCAAGTACTTC.

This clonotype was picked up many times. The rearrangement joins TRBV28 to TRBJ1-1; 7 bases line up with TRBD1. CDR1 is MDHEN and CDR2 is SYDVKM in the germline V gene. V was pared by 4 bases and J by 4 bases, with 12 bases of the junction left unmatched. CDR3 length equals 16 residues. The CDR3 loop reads CASSSFGRGRFTEAFF. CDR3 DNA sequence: TGTGCCAGCAGTTCCTTTGGGAGGGGGCGGTTCACTGAAGCTTTCTTT.

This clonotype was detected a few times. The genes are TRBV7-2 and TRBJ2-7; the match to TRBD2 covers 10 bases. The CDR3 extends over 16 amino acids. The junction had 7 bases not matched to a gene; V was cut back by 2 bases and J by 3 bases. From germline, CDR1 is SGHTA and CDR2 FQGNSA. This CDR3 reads CASSLWASGSSYEQYF. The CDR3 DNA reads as TGTGCCAGCAGCTTATGGGCTAGCGGGAGTAGCTACGAGCAGTACTTC.

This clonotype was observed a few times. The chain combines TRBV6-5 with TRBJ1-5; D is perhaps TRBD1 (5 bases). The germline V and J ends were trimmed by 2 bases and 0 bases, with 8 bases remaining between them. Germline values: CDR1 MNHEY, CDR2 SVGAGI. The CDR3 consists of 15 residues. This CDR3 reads CASSYMGDSNQPQHF. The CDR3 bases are TGTGCCAGCAGTTACATGGGGGATAGCAATCAGCCCCAGCATTTT.

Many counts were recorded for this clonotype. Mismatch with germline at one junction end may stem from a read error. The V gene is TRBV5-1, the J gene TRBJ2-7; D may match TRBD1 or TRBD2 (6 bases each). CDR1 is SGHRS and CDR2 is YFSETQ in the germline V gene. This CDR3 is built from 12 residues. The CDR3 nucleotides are TGTGCCAGCAGCTTAACAGGGAGGGAGCAGTACTTC. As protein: CASSLTGREQYF. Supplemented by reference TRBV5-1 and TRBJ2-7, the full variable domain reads KAGVTQTPRYLIKTRGQQVTLSCSPISGHRSVSWYQQTPGQGLQFLFEYFSETQRNKGNFPGRFSGRQFSNSRSEMNVSTLELGDSALYLCASSLTGREQYFGPGTRLTVT.

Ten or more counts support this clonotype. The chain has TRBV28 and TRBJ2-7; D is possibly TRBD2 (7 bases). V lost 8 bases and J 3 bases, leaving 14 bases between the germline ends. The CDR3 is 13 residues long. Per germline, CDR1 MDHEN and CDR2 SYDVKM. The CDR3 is CASGGDTRYEQYF. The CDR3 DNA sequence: TGTGCCAGCGGGGGGGACACCCGCTACGAGCAGTACTTC.

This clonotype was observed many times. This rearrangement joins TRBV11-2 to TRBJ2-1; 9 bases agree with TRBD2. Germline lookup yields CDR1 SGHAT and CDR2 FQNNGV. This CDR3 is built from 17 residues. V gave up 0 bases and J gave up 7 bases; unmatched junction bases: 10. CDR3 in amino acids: CASSLDLTSGLLNEQFF. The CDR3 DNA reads TGTGCCAGCAGCTTAGATCTAACTAGCGGGTTGTTGAATGAGCAGTTCTTC.

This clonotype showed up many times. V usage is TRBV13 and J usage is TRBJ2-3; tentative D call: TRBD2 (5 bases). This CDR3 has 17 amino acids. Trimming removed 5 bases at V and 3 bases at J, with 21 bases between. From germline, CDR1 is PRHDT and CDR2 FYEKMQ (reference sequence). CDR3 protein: CASSPTTGSAETDTQYF. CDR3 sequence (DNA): TGTGCCAGCAGCCCAACTACGGGAAGCGCGGAGACAGATACGCAGTATTTT. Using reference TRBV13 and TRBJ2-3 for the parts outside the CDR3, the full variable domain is AAGVIQSPRHLIKEKRETATLKCYPIPRHDTVYWYQQGPGQDPQFLISFYEKMQSDKGSIPDRFSAQQFSDYHSELNMSSLELGDSALYFCASSPTTGSAETDTQYFGPGTRLTVL.

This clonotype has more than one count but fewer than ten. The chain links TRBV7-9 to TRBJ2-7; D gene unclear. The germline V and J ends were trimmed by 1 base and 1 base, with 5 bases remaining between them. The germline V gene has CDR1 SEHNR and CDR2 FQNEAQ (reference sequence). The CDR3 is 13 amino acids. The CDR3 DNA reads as TGTGCCAGCAGCTTAGAGAAGTCCTACGAGCAGTACTTC. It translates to CASSLEKSYEQYF.

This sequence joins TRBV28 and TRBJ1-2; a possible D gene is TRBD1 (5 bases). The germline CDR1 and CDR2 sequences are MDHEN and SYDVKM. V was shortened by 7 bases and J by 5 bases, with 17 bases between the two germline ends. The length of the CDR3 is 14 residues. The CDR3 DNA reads TGTGCCAGCAATACCTACAGGAGGGCTTATGGCTACACCTTC. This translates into CASNTYRRAYGYTF.

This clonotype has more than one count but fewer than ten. The CDR3 region is CAISESGQGNTEAFF. CDR3 nucleotide sequence: TGTGCCATCAGTGAGTCGGGACAGGGGAACACTGAAGCTTTCTTT. The rearrangement uses TRBV10-3 and TRBJ1-1; 9 bases are shared with TRBD1. The length of the CDR3 is 15 residues. The junction had 0 bases not matched to a gene; V was cut back by 0 bases and J by 1 base. Germline CDR1 is ENHRY and CDR2 is SYGVKD.

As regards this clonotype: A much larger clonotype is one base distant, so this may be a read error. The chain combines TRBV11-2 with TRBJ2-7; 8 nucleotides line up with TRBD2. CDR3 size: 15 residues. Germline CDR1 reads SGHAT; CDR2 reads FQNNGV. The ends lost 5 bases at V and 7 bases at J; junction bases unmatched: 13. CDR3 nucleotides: TGTGCCAGCAGCCTATGGACTAGCAGCTACAATGAGCAGTACTTC. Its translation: CASSLWTSSYNEQYF.

The CDR3: CASSQDGAGGGTQYF. The DNA for the CDR3 is TGCGCCAGCAGCCAAGATGGGGCAGGGGGCGGTACGCAGTATTTT. The chain uses TRBV4-1 and TRBJ2-3; 8 bases agree with TRBD1. Germline lookup yields CDR1 MGHRA and CDR2 YSYEKL. This CDR3 contains 15 residues. Trimming at V came to 0 bases and at J to 8 bases, leaving 7 bases not matched to a gene.

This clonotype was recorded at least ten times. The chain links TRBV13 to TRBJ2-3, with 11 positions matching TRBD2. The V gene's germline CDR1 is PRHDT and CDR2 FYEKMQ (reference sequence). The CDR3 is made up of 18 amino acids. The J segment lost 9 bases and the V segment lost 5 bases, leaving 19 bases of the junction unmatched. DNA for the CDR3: TGTGCCAGCAGCCCCTCAGGACTAGCGGGCCATTGGTTTCCAACGCAGTATTTT. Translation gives CASSPSGLAGHWFPTQYF.

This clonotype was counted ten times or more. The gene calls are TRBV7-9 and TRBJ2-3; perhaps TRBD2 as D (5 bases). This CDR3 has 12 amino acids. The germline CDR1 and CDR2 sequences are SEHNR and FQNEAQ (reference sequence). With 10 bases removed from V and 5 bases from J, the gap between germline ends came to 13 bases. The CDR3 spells CAIKGAGDTQYF. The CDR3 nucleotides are TGTGCCATCAAAGGCGCGGGAGATACGCAGTATTTT.

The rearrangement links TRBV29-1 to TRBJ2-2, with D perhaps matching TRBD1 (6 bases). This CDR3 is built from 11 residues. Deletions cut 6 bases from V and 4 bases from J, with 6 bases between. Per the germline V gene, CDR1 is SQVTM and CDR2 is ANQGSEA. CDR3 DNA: TGCAGCGTGGACAGCACCGGGGAGCTGTTTTTT. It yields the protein CSVDSTGELFF.

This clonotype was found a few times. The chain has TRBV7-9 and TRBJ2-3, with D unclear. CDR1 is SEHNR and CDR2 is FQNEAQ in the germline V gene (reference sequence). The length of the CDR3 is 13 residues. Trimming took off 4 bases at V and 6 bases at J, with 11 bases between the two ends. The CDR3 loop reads CASSSGAVDTQYF. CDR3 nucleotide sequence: TGTGCCAGCAGCTCGGGTGCTGTCGATACGCAGTATTTT.

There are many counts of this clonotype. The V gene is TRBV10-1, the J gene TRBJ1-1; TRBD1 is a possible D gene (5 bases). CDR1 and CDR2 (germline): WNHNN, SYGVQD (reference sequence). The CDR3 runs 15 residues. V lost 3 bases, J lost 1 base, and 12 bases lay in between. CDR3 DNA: TGCGCCAGCAGTGATTTTCAGGGTGCGAACACTGAAGCTTTCTTT. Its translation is CASSDFQGANTEAFF.

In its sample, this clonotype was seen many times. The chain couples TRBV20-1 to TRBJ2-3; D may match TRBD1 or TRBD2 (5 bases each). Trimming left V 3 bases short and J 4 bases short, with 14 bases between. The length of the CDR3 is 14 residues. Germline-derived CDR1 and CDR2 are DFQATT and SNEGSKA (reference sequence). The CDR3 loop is CSASAGTRSDTQYF. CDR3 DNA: TGCAGTGCTAGTGCCGGGACGAGGTCAGATACGCAGTATTTT.

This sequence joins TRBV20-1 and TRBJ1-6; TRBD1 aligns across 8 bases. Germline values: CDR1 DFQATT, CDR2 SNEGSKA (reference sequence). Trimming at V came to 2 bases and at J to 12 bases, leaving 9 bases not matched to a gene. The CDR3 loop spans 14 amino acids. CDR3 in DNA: TGCAGTGCTAGACCACAGGGGGTTAGGGGACCCCTCCACTTT. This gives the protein CSARPQGVRGPLHF.